A single sample gave rise to the 7 T cell receptor beta chains below, sequenced in a study of blood T cell repertoires in COVID-19. This table comes from immunoSEQ multiplex PCR, and its TCRdb copy is limited to in-frame clones, with some not included. Of approximately 150,000 clones listed, around nine tenths are singletons. The sample consisted of peripheral blood. The receptors stem from a woman between 45 and 65 years old with active or convalescent COVID-19.

This chain connects TRBV4-3 to TRBJ2-2, with 7 bases identical to TRBD1. The V segment lost 2 bases and the J segment 2 bases; nucleotides outside the gene matches: 5. The CDR3 sequence is 16 residues long. Germline assignment: CDR1 LGHNA and CDR2 YSLEER. CDR3 nucleotide sequence: TGCGCCAGCAGCCAACCAGGGGGACCTAACACCGGGGAGCTGTTTTTT. Its protein is CASSQPGGPNTGELFF.

The chain combines TRBV7-9 with TRBJ2-3; TRBD1 matches 7 bases. Germline lookup yields CDR1 SEHNR and CDR2 FQNEAQ (reference sequence). The CDR3 has 15 amino acids. Germline trimming cut 5 bases from V and 0 bases from J; bases unmatched to any gene: 5. CDR3 protein: CASSPGQVSTDTQYF. The CDR3 nucleotides are TGTGCCAGCAGCCCCGGACAGGTTAGCACAGATACGCAGTATTTT.

The table lists this clone with a count of one. The chain joins TRBV7-8 to TRBJ1-5; D perhaps matches TRBD1 (6 bases). Germline V lookup: CDR1 SGHVS, CDR2 FQNEAQ. V shed 5 bases and J shed 2 bases, with 13 bases lying between them. The CDR3 contains 15 residues. The CDR3 DNA is TGTGCCAGCAGCCCAGGGGCGGGGGGCAATCAGCCCCAGCATTTT. It is translated as CASSPGAGGNQPQHF.

This chain uses TRBV6-5 with TRBJ1-2, with a possible D match to TRBD1 (6 bases). The CDR3 sequence is 13 residues long. Between the trimmed V and J ends, which lost 9 bases and 4 bases, there was a span of 15 bases. Germline V gene sequence: CDR1 MNHEY, CDR2 SVGAGI. The CDR3 here is CASDSRDTYGYTF. CDR3 DNA sequence: TGTGCCAGTGACAGCCGGGACACCTATGGCTACACCTTC.

In DNA form, the CDR3 reads TGTGCCAGCAGCGTAGGACAGGCCAGCACAGATACGCAGTATTTT. Encoded protein: CASSVGQASTDTQYF. The V gene is TRBV9, the J gene TRBJ2-3; D possibly corresponds to TRBD1 (6 bases). CDR1 SGDLS and CDR2 YYNGEE come from the germline V gene. Trimming removed 0 bases at V and 0 bases at J, with 8 bases between. The CDR3 has 15 amino acids. The complete variable domain, with remaining parts taken from reference TRBV9 and TRBJ2-3, reads DSGVTQTPKHLITATGQRVTLRCSPRSGDLSVYWYQQSLDQGLQFLIQYYNGEERAKGNILERFSAQQFPDLHSELNLSSLELGDSALYFCASSVGQASTDTQYFGPGTRLTVL.

J is TRBJ2-5 and V is TRBV5-4, with 10 bases matching TRBD2. J lost 1 base, V lost 7 bases, and 4 bases had no gene match. The CDR3 loop spans 14 amino acids. Looked up from germline, CDR1 is SGHNT and CDR2 is YYREEE (reference sequence). The CDR3 protein is CASSSGGTQETQYF. The CDR3 DNA reads as TGTGCCAGCTCTAGCGGGGGTACCCAAGAGACCCAGTACTTC.

The chain links TRBV2 to TRBJ1-6; the D is unclear. The V end was cut by 6 bases, the J end by 5 bases, with 11 bases between. Per germline, CDR1 SNHLY and CDR2 FYNNEI. The CDR3 sequence is 14 residues long. This chain's CDR3 is CASSRTPDNSPLHF. The CDR3 nucleotides are TGTGCCAGCAGCAGAACACCTGATAATTCACCCCTCCACTTT. The whole variable domain, filled in from reference TRBV2 and TRBJ1-6, reads EPEVTQTPSHQVTQMGQEVILRCVPISNHLYFYWYRQILGQKVEFLVSFYNNEISEKSEIFDDQFSVERPDGSNFTLKIRSTKLEDSAMYFCASSRTPDNSPLHFGNGTRLTVT.